One and the same sample provided the 13 T cell receptor beta chains below, sequenced in a study of cytomegalovirus exposure and HLA in healthy donors. Primers included in the PCR were 60 Vbeta and 13 Jbeta primers. Generated by immunoSEQ multiplex PCR, the TCRdb table keeps only in-frame clones and is missing some. The sample includes some 89,000 clones, 78% of them seen just once. Sequenced material: PBMCs. These receptors came from a woman aged 40-49 years in good health and CMV-seropositive.

The CDR3 protein is CASRHTPRQLSSGANVLTF. DNA for the CDR3: TGCGCCAGCAGACACACACCTCGACAGTTAAGCTCTGGGGCCAACGTCCTGACTTTC. The chain links TRBV10-1 to TRBJ2-6; D might be TRBD1 (5 bases). CDR1 is WNHNN and CDR2 is SYGVQD in the germline V gene (reference sequence). V was trimmed by 6 bases and J by 0 bases, leaving 21 bases between them. This CDR3 spans 19 amino acids.

The chain joins TRBV19 to TRBJ2-5, with 7 positions matching TRBD1. The CDR3 covers 14 residues. In germline, CDR1 is LNHDA, CDR2 SQIVND (reference sequence). With 6 bases clipped from V and 2 bases from J, the junction kept 6 bases outside the gene matches. The CDR3 DNA reads as TGTGCCAGTAGCAACAGGGGTGGACAAGAGACCCAGTACTTC. Translation gives CASSNRGGQETQYF.

This clone was found once. The junction and the germline gene differ at one end; a read error may be behind it. The genes are TRBV6-1 and TRBJ2-3; a weak D match, TRBD2 (5 bases). From germline, CDR1 is MNHNS and CDR2 SASEGT. CDR3 length: 14 amino acids. The DNA of the CDR3 is TGTGCCAGCAGTTCATCTGTGGGAGCAGATACGCAATATTTT. Translated: CASSSSVGADTQYF.

The chain uses TRBV15 and TRBJ2-7, with 9 bases aligning to TRBD2. Trimming at V came to 0 bases and at J to 4 bases, leaving 1 base not matched to a gene. This CDR3 is built from 14 residues. Looked up from germline, CDR1 is LNHNV and CDR2 is YYDKDF (reference sequence). The CDR3 region is CATSRDLAGYEQYF. The CDR3 coding sequence is TGTGCCACCAGCAGAGATCTAGCGGGGTACGAGCAGTACTTC.

J is TRBJ2-7 and V is TRBV7-8, with D unresolved. The V end was cut by 3 bases, the J end by 1 base, with 13 bases between. CDR1 SGHVS and CDR2 FQNEAQ come from the germline V gene. The CDR3 extends over 15 amino acids. The CDR3 DNA reads TGTGCCAGCAGCTTTTTTTCCGCTACTTCCTACGAGCAGTACTTC. This encodes CASSFFSATSYEQYF.

This clone was seen a single time. The V call is TRBV2, the J call TRBJ2-5, with 10 bases identical to TRBD1. The CDR3 runs to 13 residues. Losses at the gene ends were 6 bases for V and 4 bases for J; bases not matched to a gene: 2. CDR1 is SNHLY, CDR2 FYNNEI, per germline. Here the CDR3 DNA reads TGTGCCAGCAGGCGGGACAGGGGAGAGACCCAGTACTTC. Protein product: CASRRDRGETQYF.

The gene calls are TRBV7-3 and TRBJ2-5; TRBD2 matches at 9 bases. V shed 5 bases, J shed 5 bases, and the junction held 9 bases outside the gene matches. The germline gives CDR1 SGHTA, CDR2 FQGTGA. CDR3 size: 15 residues. CDR3 DNA sequence: TGTGCCAGCAGCCCCTCCGCTAGCGGGATGGAGACCCAGTACTTC. This gives the protein CASSPSASGMETQYF.

This clone was seen only a few times. This chain uses TRBV19 with TRBJ2-2; the match to TRBD1 covers 8 bases. CDR1 is LNHDA, CDR2 SQIVND, per germline (reference sequence). The CDR3 loop spans 14 amino acids. The V gene end was trimmed by 4 bases and the J gene end by 7 bases; junction bases not matched to a gene: 5. The CDR3 loop is CASSTQGGLGELFF. The CDR3 bases are TGTGCCAGTAGTACACAGGGGGGTCTCGGGGAGCTGTTTTTT.

This clone was observed once. The chain uses TRBV27 and TRBJ2-7; 7 nucleotides agree with TRBD1. The ends lost 5 bases at V and 3 bases at J; junction bases unmatched: 10. Germline CDR1 reads MNHEY; CDR2 reads SMNVEV (reference sequence). This CDR3 region has 15 residues. The CDR3 is CASSQTSTGFYEQYF. The DNA of the CDR3 is TGTGCCAGCAGTCAAACCTCGACAGGGTTCTACGAGCAGTACTTC.

The chain uses TRBV29-1 and TRBJ2-5; the D is unclear. Germline V gene lookup returns CDR1 SQVTM and CDR2 ANQGSEA. The CDR3 runs 13 residues. V was pared by 0 bases and J by 2 bases, with 7 bases between. The CDR3 nucleotides are TGCAGCGTTGAAGAGACTCCGCAAGAGACCCAGTACTTC. It yields the protein CSVEETPQETQYF.

V usage is TRBV5-1 and J usage is TRBJ2-5; no reliable D call. Germline values: CDR1 SGHRS, CDR2 YFSETQ. The CDR3 has 13 residues. Trimming cost V 1 base and J 2 bases, with 6 bases left between them. CDR3 region: CASSLNTQETQYF. The CDR3 DNA follows: TGCGCCAGCAGCTTGAACACACAAGAGACCCAGTACTTC. Based on the CDR3 plus reference TRBV5-1 and TRBJ2-5, the full variable domain is KAGVTQTPRYLIKTRGQQVTLSCSPISGHRSVSWYQQTPGQGLQFLFEYFSETQRNKGNFPGRFSGRQFSNSRSEMNVSTLELGDSALYLCASSLNTQETQYFGPGTRLLVL.

The chain couples TRBV27 to TRBJ2-7; a weak D match, TRBD2 (5 bases). CDR3 length: 14 amino acids. Germline lookup yields CDR1 MNHEY and CDR2 SMNVEV (reference sequence). Trimming cost V 5 bases and J 0 bases, with 11 bases left between them. Here the CDR3 DNA reads TGTGCCAGCAGTGGACGGGGAGACTCCTACGAGCAGTACTTC. Translated, it gives CASSGRGDSYEQYF.

The chain is built from TRBV27 and TRBJ1-1, with 8 bases matching TRBD1. This CDR3 has 14 residues. Per the germline V gene, CDR1 is MNHEY and CDR2 is SMNVEV (reference sequence). The junction had 8 bases not matched to a gene; V was cut back by 8 bases and J by 3 bases. The CDR3 DNA is TGTGCCAGCCGATCGGGACAGGCTTACACTGAAGCTTTCTTT. It yields the protein CASRSGQAYTEAFF.